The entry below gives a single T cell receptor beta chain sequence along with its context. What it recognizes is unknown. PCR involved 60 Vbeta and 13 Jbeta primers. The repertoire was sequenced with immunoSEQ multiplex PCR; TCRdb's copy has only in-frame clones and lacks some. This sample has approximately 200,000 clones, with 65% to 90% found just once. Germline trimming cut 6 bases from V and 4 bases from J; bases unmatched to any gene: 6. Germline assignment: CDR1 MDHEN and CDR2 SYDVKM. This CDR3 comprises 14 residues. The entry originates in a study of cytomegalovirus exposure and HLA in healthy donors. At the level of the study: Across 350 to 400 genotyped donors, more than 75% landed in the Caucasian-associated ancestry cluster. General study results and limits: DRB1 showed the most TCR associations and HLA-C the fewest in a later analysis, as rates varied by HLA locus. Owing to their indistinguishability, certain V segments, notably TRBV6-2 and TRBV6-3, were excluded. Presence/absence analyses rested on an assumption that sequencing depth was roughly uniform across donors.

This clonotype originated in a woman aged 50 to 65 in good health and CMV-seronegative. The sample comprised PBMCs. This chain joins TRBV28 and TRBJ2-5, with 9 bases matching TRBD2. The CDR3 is CASSLPLAGETQYF. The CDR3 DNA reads TGTGCCAGCAGCCTCCCACTAGCGGGAGAGACCCAGTACTTC.